The clone carrying this T cell receptor beta chain has a handful of counts. Its antigen is unidentified. V lost 6 bases to trimming and J lost 1 base, with 11 bases between them. This CDR3 spans 15 amino acids. Germline values: CDR1 SGHNT, CDR2 YYREEE (reference sequence). This entry belongs to a study of beta chain features in type 1 diabetes. Whole-study results and caveats: All four CD4+ subsets of Type 1 diabetes patients contained TCRB CDR3s that were moderately but significantly shorter. Fewer insertions but more deletions were seen at VDJ junctions in type 1 diabetes patients.

Sorted CD4+ subsets: naive, central memory, regulatory, stem cell-like memory (CD45RO/CCR7/CD25/CD127/CD95/CD27 panel). The sequenced template was cDNA made from the entire isolated RNA. Roughly 3.6 million reads were obtained on average from naive, central memory and regulatory T cell samples. Sequenced by immunoSEQ multiplex PCR; TCRdb stores in-frame clones only, minus some. The sample lists 600,000 to 700,000 clones, around 12% seen once, with over 0.1% in the top ten. This chain connects TRBV5-4 to TRBJ2-6, with unresolved D. The receptor comes from a man under 40 with type 1 diabetes. Sequences were obtained from naive CD4+ T cells from blood. CDR3 residues: CASTLATSGANVLTF. In nucleotides, the CDR3 is TGTGCCAGCACCCTGGCGACTTCTGGGGCCAACGTCCTGACTTTC.